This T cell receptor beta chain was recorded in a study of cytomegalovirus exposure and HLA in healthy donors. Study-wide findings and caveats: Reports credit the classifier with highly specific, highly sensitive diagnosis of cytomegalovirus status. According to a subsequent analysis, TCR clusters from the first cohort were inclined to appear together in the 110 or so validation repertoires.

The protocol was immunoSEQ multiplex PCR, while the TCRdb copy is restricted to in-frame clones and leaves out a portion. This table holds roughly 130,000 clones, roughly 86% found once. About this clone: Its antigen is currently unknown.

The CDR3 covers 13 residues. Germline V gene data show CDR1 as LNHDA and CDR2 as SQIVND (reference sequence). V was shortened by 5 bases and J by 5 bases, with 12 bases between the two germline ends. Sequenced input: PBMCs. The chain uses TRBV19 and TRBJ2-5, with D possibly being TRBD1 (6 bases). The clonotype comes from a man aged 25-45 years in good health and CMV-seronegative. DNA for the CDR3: TGTGCCAGTAGTGTGACAGGCCCGGAGACCCAGTACTTC. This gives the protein CASSVTGPETQYF.